This T cell receptor beta chain was sequenced for a study of T cell changes during pregnancy in multiple sclerosis. V was trimmed by 5 bases and J by 3 bases, leaving 17 bases between them. The CDR3 length is 16 residues. Germline-derived CDR1 and CDR2 are SGHVS and FQNEAQ. Clones were sequenced by immunoSEQ multiplex PCR, and TCRdb holds only the in-frame ones, with some missing. Among roughly 100,000 clones listed, 75% to 95% were seen once. The rearrangement links TRBV7-8 to TRBJ1-5; no definite D call. The specimen was peripheral blood, collected after pregnancy. The TCR originated in a female donor in good health, enrolled as a control in a pregnancy study. The CDR3 spells CASSQVGRRYNQPQHF. The CDR3 nucleotides read TGTGCCAGCAGCCAAGTTGGGAGGCGGTACAATCAGCCCCAGCATTTT.